This T cell receptor (beta chain) was recovered during a study of identical twins. Overall study findings and caveats: Sequences that were out-of-frame, alpha and twin-shared displayed an excess of low generation probability. Models underestimated out-of-frame TCR alpha sharing in monozygotic twins. Weaker excess twin sharing was observed in beta out-of-frame sequences.

Germline loops: CDR1 MNHNS, CDR2 SASEGT. The ends lost 5 bases at V and 2 bases at J; junction bases unmatched: 7. The CDR3 spans 16 residues. About this clonotype itself: The antigen remains undetermined.

Each CDR3 protein is one row after TCRdb ran MiXCR on the 5' RACE reads. This sample has hundreds of thousands of distinct CDR3 sequences; roughly 12% occur once, and the top ten carry roughly 1.5%. Each donor was a healthy Caucasian. The sample was also linked to a second study, of yellow fever vaccine responses in identical twins.

The specimen sequenced was PBMCs. V gene TRBV6-1 combines with J gene TRBJ2-5; 11 nucleotides match TRBD1. This receptor was taken from a woman aged 18-35 years in good health. In nucleotides, the CDR3 is TGTGCCAGCAGTCCCCTAGGACAGGGGGCACAAGAGACCCAGTACTTC. It translates to CASSPLGQGAQETQYF.